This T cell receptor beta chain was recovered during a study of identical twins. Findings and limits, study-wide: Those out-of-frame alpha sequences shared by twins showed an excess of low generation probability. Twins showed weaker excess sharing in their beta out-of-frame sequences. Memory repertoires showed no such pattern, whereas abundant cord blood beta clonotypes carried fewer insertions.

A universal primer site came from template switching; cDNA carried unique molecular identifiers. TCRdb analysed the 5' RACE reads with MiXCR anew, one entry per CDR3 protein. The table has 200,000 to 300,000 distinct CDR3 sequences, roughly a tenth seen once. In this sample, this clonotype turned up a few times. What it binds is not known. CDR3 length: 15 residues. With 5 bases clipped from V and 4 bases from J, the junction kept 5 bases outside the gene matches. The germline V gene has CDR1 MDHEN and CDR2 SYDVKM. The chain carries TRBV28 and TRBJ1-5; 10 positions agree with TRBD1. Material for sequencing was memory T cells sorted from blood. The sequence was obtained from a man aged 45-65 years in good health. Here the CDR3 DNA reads TGTGCCAGCAGTCGCCCGGGACAGGGGAATCAGCCCCAGCATTTT. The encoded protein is CASSRPGQGNQPQHF.